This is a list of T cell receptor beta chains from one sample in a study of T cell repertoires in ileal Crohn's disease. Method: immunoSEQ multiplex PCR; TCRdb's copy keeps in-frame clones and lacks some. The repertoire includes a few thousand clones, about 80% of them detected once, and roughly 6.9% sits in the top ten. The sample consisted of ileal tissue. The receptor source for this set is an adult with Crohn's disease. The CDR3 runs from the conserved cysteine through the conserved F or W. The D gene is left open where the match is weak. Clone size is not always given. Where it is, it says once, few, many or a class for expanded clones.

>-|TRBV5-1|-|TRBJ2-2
CASSGGSGTGELFF
TGCGCCAGCAGTGGAGGATCGGGAACCGGGGAGCTGTTTTTT
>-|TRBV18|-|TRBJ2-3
CASSPSDTQYF
TGTGCCAGCTCACCTTCAGATACGCAGTATTTT
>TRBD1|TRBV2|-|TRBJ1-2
CASGQGKYTF
TGTGCCAGCGGACAGGGGAAATACACCTTC
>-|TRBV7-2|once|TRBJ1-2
CASRVDTNYGYTF
TGTGCCAGCAGGGTGGACACAAACTATGGCTACACCTTC
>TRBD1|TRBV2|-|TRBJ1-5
CASRPQGAQGQPQHF
TGTGCCAGCAGGCCACAGGGGGCGCAGGGTCAGCCCCAGCATTTT
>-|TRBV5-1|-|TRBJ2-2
CASSLDVADTGELFF
TGCGCCAGCAGCTTGGACGTAGCTGACACCGGGGAGCTGTTTTTT
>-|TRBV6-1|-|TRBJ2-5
CASSALGRGETQYF
TGTGCCAGCAGTGCTCTGGGGCGGGGAGAGACCCAGTACTTC
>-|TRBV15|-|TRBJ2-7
CATSRDLGSEQYF
TGTGCCACCAGCAGAGATCTAGGTAGCGAGCAGTACTTC
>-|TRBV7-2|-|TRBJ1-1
CASSLNAGNGGAFF
TGTGCCAGCAGCCTCAATGCGGGGAACGGAGGAGCTTTCTTT
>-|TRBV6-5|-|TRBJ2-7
CASSRDNPGHEQYF
TGTGCCAGTTCCCGGGACAACCCGGGCCACGAGCAGTACTTC
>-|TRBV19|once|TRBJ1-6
CASSLRGNSPLHF
TGTGCCAGTAGCTTGCGGGGAAATTCACCCCTCCACTTT
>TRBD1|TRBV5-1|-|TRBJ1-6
CASSSGQGREPLHF
TGCGCCAGCAGCTCGGGACAGGGGAGAGAGCCCCTCCACTTT
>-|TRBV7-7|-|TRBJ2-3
CASLQAPTRDTQYF
TGTGCCAGCTTACAGGCTCCCACACGAGATACGCAGTATTTT
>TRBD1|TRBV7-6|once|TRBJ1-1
CASSQGGDGTEAFF
TGTGCCAGCAGCCAAGGGGGCGACGGCACTGAAGCTTTCTTT
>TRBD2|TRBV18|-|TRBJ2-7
CASSPRGGSYEQYF
TGTGCCAGCTCACCGCGGGGGGGCTCCTACGAGCAGTACTTC
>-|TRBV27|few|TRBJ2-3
CASSLGLGSDTQYF
TGTGCCAGCAGCCTGGGCCTAGGGTCAGATACGCAGTATTTT
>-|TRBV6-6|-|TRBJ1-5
CASIRGFNQPQHF
TGTGCCAGCATCCGGGGTTTCAATCAGCCCCAGCATTTT
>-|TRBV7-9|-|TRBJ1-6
CASSSLLGGSPLHF
TGTGCCAGCAGCTCGCTACTCGGTGGTTCACCCCTCCACTTT
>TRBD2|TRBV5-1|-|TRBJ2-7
CASRASGTYEQYF
TGCGCCAGCAGGGCAAGCGGGACCTACGAGCAGTACTTC
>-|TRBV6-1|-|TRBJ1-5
CASRGQPSNQPQHF
TGTGCCAGCAGAGGACAGCCTAGCAATCAGCCCCAGCATTTT
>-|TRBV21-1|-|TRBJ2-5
CAVDRDVEEIQYF
TGTGCCGTCGACCGGGACGTCGAAGAGATCCAGTACTTC
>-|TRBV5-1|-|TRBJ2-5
CASSLNQGAKTQYF
TGCGCCAGCAGCTTGAACCAAGGGGCAAAGACCCAGTACTTC
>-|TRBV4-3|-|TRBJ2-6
CASSQDWGAGANVLTF
TGCGCCAGCAGCCAAGATTGGGGGGCTGGGGCCAACGTCCTGACTTTC
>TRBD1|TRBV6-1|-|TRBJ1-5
CASSGNRGIGQPQHF
TGTGCCAGCAGTGGTAACAGGGGAATAGGGCAGCCCCAGCATTTT
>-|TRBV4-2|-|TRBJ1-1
CASSQGYRYTEAFF
TGTGCCAGCAGCCAAGGGTACAGGTACACTGAAGCTTTCTTT
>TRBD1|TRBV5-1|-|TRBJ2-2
CASSRDRGRTGELFF
TGCGCCAGCAGCCGGGACAGGGGGCGGACCGGGGAGCTGTTTTTT
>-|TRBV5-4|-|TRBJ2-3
CASSLGQHTDTQYF
TGTGCCAGCAGCTTGGGACAGCACACAGATACGCAGTATTTT
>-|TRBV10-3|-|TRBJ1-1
CAIRGAGAVNTEAFF
TGTGCCATCCGAGGGGCGGGGGCCGTGAACACTGAAGCTTTCTTT
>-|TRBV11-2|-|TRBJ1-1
CASSREAQNTEAFF
TGTGCCAGCAGCCGCGAGGCTCAAAACACTGAAGCTTTCTTT
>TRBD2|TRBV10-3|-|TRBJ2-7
CAISMGLADTYEQYF
TGTGCCATCAGTATGGGACTAGCGGATACCTACGAGCAGTACTTC
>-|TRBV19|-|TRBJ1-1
CASTANLNTEAFF
TGTGCCAGTACCGCTAACCTGAACACTGAAGCTTTCTTT
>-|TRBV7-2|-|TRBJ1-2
CASSSNRAGYTF
TGTGCCAGCAGTTCTAACAGGGCTGGCTACACCTTC
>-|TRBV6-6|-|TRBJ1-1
CASLRGGEAFF
TGTGCCAGTCTCAGAGGGGGTGAAGCTTTCTTT
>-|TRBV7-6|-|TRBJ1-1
CASSLETLTEAFF
TGTGCCAGCAGCTTAGAAACCCTCACTGAAGCTTTCTTT
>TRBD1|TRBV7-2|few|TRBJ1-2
CASSLDTGGAGYGYTF
TGTGCCAGCAGCTTAGATACAGGGGGCGCAGGCTATGGCTACACCTTC
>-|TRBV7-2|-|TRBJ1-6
CASSLGLGNSPLHF
TGTGCCAGCAGCTTAGGTTTGGGGAATTCACCCCTCCACTTT
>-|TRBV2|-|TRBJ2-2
CASTAHRNGELFF
TGTGCCAGCACCGCGCACAGGAACGGGGAGCTGTTTTTT